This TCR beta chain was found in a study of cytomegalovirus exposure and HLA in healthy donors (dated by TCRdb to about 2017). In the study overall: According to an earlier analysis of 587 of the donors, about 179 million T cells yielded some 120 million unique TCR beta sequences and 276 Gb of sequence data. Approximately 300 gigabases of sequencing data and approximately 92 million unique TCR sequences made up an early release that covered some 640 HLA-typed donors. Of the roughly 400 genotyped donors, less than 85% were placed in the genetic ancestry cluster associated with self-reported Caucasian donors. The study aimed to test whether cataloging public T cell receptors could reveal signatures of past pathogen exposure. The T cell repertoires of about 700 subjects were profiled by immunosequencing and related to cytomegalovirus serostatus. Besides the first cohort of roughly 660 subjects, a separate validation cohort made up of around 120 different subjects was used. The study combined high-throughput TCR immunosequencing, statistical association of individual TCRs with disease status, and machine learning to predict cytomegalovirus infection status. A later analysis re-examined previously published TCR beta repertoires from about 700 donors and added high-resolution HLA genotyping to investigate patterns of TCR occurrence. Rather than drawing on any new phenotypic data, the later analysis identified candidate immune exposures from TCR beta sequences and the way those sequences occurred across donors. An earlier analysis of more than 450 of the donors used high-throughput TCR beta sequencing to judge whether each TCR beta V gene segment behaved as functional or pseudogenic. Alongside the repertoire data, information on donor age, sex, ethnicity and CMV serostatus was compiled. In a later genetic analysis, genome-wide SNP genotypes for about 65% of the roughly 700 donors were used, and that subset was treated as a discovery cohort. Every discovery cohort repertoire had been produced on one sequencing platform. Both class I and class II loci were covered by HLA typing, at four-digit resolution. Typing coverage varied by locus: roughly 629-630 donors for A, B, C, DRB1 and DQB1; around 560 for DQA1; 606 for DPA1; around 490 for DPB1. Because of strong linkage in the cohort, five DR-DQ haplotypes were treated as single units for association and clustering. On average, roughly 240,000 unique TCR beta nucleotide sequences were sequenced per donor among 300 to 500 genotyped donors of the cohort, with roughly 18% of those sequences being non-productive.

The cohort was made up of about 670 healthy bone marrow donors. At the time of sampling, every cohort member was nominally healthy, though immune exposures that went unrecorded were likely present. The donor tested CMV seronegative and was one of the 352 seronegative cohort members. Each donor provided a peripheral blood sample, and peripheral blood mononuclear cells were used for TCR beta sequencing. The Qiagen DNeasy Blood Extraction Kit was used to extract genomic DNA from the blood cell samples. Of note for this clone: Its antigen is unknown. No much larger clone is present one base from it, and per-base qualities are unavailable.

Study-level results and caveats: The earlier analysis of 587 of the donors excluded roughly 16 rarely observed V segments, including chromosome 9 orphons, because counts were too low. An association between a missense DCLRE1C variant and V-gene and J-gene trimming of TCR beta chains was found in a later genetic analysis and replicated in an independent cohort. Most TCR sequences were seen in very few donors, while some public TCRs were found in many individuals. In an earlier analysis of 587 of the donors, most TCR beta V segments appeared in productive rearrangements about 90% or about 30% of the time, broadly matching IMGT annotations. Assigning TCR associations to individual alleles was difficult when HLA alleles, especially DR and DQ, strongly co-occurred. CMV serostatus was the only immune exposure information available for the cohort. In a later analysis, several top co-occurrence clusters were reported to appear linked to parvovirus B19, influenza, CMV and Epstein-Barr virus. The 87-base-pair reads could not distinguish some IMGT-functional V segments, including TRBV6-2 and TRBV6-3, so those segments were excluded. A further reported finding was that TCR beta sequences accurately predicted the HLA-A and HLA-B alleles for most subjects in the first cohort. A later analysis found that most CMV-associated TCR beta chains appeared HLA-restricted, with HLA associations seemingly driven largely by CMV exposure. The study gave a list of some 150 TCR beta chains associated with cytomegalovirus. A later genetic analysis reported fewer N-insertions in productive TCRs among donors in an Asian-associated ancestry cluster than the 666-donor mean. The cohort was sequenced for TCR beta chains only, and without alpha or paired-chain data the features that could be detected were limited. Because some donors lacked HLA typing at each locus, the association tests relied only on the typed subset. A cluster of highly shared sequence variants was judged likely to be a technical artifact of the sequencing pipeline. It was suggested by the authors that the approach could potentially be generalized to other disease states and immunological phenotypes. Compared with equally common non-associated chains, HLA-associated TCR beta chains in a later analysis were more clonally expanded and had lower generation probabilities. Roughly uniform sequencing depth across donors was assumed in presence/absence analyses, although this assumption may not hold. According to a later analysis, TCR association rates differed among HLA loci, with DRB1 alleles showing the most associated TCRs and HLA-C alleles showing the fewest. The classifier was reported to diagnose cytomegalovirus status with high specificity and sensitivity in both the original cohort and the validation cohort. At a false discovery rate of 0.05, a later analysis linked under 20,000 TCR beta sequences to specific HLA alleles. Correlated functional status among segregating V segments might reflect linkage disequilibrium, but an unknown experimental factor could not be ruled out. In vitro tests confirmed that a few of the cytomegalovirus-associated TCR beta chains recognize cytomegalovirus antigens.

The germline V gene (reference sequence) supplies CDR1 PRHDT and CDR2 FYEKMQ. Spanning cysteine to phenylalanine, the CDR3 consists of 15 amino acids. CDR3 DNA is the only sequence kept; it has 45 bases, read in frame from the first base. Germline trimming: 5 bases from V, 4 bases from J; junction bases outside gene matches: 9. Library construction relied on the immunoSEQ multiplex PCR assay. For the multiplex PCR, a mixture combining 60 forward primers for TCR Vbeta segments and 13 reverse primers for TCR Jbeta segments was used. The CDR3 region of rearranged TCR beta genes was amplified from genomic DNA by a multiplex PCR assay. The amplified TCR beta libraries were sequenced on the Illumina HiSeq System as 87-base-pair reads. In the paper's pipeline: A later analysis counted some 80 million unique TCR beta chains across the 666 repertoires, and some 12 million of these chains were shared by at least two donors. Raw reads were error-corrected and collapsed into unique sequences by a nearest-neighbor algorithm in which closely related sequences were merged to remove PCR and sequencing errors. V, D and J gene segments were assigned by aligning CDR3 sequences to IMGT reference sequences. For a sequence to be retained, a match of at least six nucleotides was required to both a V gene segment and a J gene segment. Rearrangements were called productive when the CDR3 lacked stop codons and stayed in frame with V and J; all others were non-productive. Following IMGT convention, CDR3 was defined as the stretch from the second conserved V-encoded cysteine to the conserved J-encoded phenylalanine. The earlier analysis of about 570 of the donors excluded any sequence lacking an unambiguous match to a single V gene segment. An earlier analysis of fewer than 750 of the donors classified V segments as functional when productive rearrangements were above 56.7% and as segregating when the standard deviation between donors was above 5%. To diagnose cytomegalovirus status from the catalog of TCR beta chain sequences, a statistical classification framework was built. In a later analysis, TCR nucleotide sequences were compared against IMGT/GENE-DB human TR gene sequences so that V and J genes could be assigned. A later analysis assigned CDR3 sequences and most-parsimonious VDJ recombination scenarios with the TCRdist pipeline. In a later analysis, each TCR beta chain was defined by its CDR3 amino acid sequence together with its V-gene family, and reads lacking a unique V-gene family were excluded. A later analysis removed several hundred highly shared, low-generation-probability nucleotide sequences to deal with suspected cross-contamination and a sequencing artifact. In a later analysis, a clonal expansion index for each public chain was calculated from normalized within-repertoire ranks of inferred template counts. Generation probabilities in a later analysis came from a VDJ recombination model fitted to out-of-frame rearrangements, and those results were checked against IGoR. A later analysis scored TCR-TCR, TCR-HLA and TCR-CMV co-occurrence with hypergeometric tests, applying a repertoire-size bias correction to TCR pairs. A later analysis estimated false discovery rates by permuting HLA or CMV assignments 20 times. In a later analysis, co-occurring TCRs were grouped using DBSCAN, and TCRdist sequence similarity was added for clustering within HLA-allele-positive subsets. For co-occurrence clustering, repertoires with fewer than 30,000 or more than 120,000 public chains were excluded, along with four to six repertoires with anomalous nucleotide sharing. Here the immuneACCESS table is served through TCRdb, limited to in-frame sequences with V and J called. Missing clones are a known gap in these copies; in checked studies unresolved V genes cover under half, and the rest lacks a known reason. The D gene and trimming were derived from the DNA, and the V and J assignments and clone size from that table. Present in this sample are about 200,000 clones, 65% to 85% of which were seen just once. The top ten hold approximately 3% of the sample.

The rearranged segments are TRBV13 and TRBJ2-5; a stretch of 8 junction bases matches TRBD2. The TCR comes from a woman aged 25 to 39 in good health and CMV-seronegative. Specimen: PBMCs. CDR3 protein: CASSRGRRIGETQYF. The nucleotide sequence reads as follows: TGTGCCAGCAGCCGCGGGAGGAGGATAGGAGAGACCCAGTACTTC.